This T cell receptor (beta chain) was sequenced during a study of shared clonotypes between healthy human individuals. At deep level, the assay was performed. Here immunoSEQ multiplex PCR was the method, and the copy in TCRdb shows in-frame clones only, minus some. The sample has 530,000 or so clones; around 79% are singletons. The study enrolled healthy HIV-negative adults without recent acute infections or vaccinations as donors. Germline-derived CDR1 and CDR2 are KGHSH and LQKENI. The CDR3 has 16 amino acids. The V end lost 3 bases, the J end lost 0 bases, and 12 bases lay between the germline ends.

The chain is built from TRBV18 and TRBJ2-1, with a tentative D call TRBD1 (6 bases). Material for sequencing was PBMCs. The TCR was taken from a woman between 40 and 55 years old in good health. Some clones in this sample may be carry-over from other donors' samples. The CDR3 protein is CASSPPGVYSYNEQFF. As DNA, the CDR3 is TGTGCCAGCTCACCGCCAGGGGTCTACTCCTACAATGAGCAGTTCTTC.